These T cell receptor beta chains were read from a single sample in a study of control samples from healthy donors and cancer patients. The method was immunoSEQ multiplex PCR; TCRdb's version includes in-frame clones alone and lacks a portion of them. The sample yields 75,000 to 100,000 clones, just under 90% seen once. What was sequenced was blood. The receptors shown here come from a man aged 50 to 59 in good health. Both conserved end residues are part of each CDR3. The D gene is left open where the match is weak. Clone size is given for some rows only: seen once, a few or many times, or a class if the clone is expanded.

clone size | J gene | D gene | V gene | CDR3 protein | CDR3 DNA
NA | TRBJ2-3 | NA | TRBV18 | CASYASPGTDTQYF | TGTGCCAGCTACGCGTCCCCGGGCACAGATACGCAGTATTTT
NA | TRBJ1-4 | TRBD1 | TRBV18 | CASSSRTGSNLQNEKLFF | TGTGCCAGCTCATCAAGGACAGGGAGTAACCTTCAAAATGAAAAACTGTTTTTT
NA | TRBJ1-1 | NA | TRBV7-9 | CASSLVQGNTEAFF | TGTGCCAGCAGCTTAGTTCAGGGAAACACTGAAGCTTTCTTT
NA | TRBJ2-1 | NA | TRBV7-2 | CAIQAPSYNEQFF | TGTGCCATCCAGGCTCCCTCCTACAATGAGCAGTTCTTC
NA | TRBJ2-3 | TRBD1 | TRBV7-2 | CASSLAGQGATDTQYF | TGTGCCAGCAGCTTAGCTGGGCAGGGGGCTACAGATACGCAGTATTTT
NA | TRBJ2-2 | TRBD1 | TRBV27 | CASSLTGVEVTGELFF | TGTGCCAGCAGTTTAACAGGGGTTGAGGTCACCGGGGAGCTGTTTTTT
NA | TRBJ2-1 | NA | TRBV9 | CASSVGGEGEQFF | TGTGCCAGCAGCGTAGGGGGCGAAGGTGAGCAGTTCTTC
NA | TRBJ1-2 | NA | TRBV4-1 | CASSQGANQGTHGYTF | TGCGCCAGCAGCCAAGGCGCCAATCAGGGGACGCATGGCTACACCTTC
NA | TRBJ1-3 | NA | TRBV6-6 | CASCLTHGNTIYF | TGTGCCAGTTGTTTAACGCATGGAAACACCATATATTTT
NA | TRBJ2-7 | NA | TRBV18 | CASSPQTGDHDEQYF | TGTGCCAGCTCACCACAGACGGGGGATCACGACGAGCAGTACTTC
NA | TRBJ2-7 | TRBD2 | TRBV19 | CASSGLAGGSYEQYF | TGTGCCAGTAGCGGACTAGCGGGGGGTTCTTACGAGCAGTACTTC
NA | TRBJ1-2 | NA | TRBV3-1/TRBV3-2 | CASSRSLDGANYGYTF | TGTGCCAGCAGCCGCAGCTTAGACGGAGCAAACTATGGCTACACCTTC
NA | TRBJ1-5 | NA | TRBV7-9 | CASSLHGGPSNQPQHF | TGTGCCAGCAGCTTGCACGGGGGACCTAGCAATCAGCCCCAGCATTTT
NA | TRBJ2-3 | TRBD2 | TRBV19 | CASTRSRRGDGDTQYF | TGTGCCAGTACCCGCTCTCGCCGGGGGGACGGAGATACGCAGTATTTT
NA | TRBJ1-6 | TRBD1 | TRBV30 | CAWSETGGGSPLHF | TGTGCCTGGAGTGAGACAGGGGGCGGTTCACCCCTCCACTTT
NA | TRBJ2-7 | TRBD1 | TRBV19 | CASMGQGPYEQYF | TGTGCCAGTATGGGACAGGGACCGTACGAGCAGTACTTC
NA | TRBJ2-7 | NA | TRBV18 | CASSPGGPMSEQYF | TGTGCCAGCTCACCAGGGGGGCCCATGTCGGAGCAGTACTTC
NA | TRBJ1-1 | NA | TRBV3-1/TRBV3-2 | CASSLEDRWNTEAFF | TGTGCCAGCAGCCTAGAAGACCGGTGGAACACTGAAGCTTTCTTT
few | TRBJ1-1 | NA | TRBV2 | CASSYRVANTEAFF | TGTGCCAGCAGTTACAGGGTCGCGAACACTGAAGCTTTCTTT
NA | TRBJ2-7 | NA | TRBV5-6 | CASSYGAAPSYEQYF | TGTGCCAGCAGCTACGGGGCGGCTCCCTCCTACGAGCAGTACTTC
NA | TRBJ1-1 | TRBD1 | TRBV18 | CASSPVTGMNTEAFF | TGTGCCAGCTCACCGGTGACAGGGATGAACACTGAAGCTTTCTTT
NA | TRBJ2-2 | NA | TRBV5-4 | CASSLITGELFF | TGTGCCAGCAGCTTGATCACCGGGGAGCTGTTTTTT
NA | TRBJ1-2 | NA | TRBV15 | CATSSLDLPGGYTF | TGTGCCACCAGCAGCCTGGACCTCCCGGGGGGCTACACCTTC
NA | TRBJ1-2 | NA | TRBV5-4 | CASSLAGPYGYTF | TGTGCCAGCAGCTTGGCCGGTCCTTACGGCTACACCTTC
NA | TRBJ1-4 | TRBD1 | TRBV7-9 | CASNPGQGNEKLFF | TGTGCCAGCAACCCGGGACAGGGTAATGAAAAACTGTTTTTT